These 5 T cell receptor beta chains were all obtained from the same sample, sequenced in a study of blood T cell repertoires in COVID-19. Sequencing used immunoSEQ multiplex PCR; TCRdb keeps in-frame clones, though not all of them. Altogether roughly 69,000 clones are present, approximately 80% being singletons, with the ten largest covering around 4%. The sample consisted of PBMCs or T cells enriched from blood (not recorded which). The receptor source for this set is a woman aged 40 to 50 with acute COVID-19.

V gene TRBV20-1 combines with J gene TRBJ2-1, with D maybe TRBD2 (6 bases). Looked up from germline, CDR1 is DFQATT and CDR2 is SNEGSKA (reference sequence). The CDR3 is 13 residues long. Deletions cut 3 bases from V and 6 bases from J, with 12 bases between. CDR3 in amino acids: CSASVGSFNEQFF. DNA of the CDR3: TGCAGTGCTAGTGTCGGGAGTTTCAATGAGCAGTTCTTC.

The chain joins TRBV18 to TRBJ1-1; 9 bases are a match to TRBD1. The length of the CDR3 is 18 residues. V lost 6 bases to trimming and J lost 4 bases; unmatched junction nucleotides: 18. Germline V gene lookup returns CDR1 KGHSH and CDR2 LQKENI. The CDR3 here is CASSYSPGQGSPGTEAFF. CDR3 nucleotide sequence: TGTGCCAGCTCCTACTCTCCGGGACAGGGTTCACCCGGCACTGAAGCTTTCTTT. Using reference TRBV18 and TRBJ1-1 for the parts outside the CDR3, the full variable domain is NAGVMQNPRHLVRRRGQEARLRCSPMKGHSHVYWYRQLPEEGLKFMVYLQKENIIDESGMPKERFSAEFPKEGPSILRIQQVVRGDSAAYFCASSYSPGQGSPGTEAFFGQGTRLTVV.

The V and J genes are TRBV6-1 and TRBJ1-2; weak D call: TRBD1 (5 bases). Per germline, CDR1 MNHNS and CDR2 SASEGT. The CDR3 is 13 residues long. V was clipped by 2 bases and J by 5 bases, with 9 bases between them. CDR3 sequence reads: CASSEQGPYGYTF. The CDR3 DNA is TGTGCCAGCAGTGAACAGGGTCCTTATGGCTACACCTTC.

This clone occurred a few times. The chain couples TRBV10-3 to TRBJ1-1; D may be TRBD1 (5 bases). CDR3 length: 13 residues. Germline loops: CDR1 ENHRY, CDR2 SYGVKD. V was shortened by 5 bases and J by 3 bases, with 10 bases between the two germline ends. CDR3 amino acids: CAISFGGDTEAFF. CDR3 coding DNA: TGTGCCATCAGTTTCGGGGGGGACACTGAAGCTTTCTTT.

This clone was seen a few times. The chain joins TRBV14 to TRBJ2-3; weak D call: TRBD2 (5 bases). The V gene lost 2 bases and the J gene lost 5 bases, with 14 bases spanning the gap. Germline assignment: CDR1 SGHDN and CDR2 FVKESK. The CDR3 loop spans 15 amino acids. The CDR3 nucleotides are TGTGCCAGCAGCCAAAGCGCTTTTAGCGAAGATACGCAGTATTTT. This translates into CASSQSAFSEDTQYF.